These 16 T cell receptor beta chains were all obtained from the same sample, sequenced in a study of blood T cell repertoires in COVID-19. Sequencing was performed with immunoSEQ multiplex PCR; in TCRdb, only in-frame clones are kept and a portion is missing. This table holds under 200,000 clones, about 89% found once. Sequencing was carried out using peripheral blood. These receptors came from a man in his 70s with acute or convalescent COVID-19.

This chain uses TRBV7-9 with TRBJ2-2; D unresolved. V shed 1 base and J shed 4 bases, with 13 bases lying between them. This CDR3 comprises 16 residues. The germline gives CDR1 SEHNR, CDR2 FQNEAQ (reference sequence). In DNA, the CDR3 is TGTGCCAGCAGCTTAGGAGGCTCTCAAGGCACCGGGGAGCTGTTTTTT. Translated: CASSLGGSQGTGELFF.

This chain uses TRBV9 with TRBJ2-7; D gene ambiguous. Germline V gene data show CDR1 as SGDLS and CDR2 as YYNGEE. This CDR3 comprises 15 residues. Trimming cost V 3 bases and J 0 bases, with 13 bases left between them. The CDR3 DNA reads TGTGCCAGCAGCGCAGGCCGTGCCGGCTCCTACGAGCAGTACTTC. Its translation is CASSAGRAGSYEQYF. Supplemented by reference TRBV9 and TRBJ2-7, the full variable domain reads DSGVTQTPKHLITATGQRVTLRCSPRSGDLSVYWYQQSLDQGLQFLIQYYNGEERAKGNILERFSAQQFPDLHSELNLSSLELGDSALYFCASSAGRAGSYEQYFGPGTRLTVT.

This clone has just one count. V usage is TRBV28 and J usage is TRBJ2-7; D not resolved. Germline lookup yields CDR1 MDHEN and CDR2 SYDVKM. This CDR3 has 12 amino acids. V lost 5 bases and J 9 bases, leaving 14 bases between the germline ends. The CDR3 sequence: CASSPFSSAQYF. The CDR3 nucleotides read TGTGCCAGCAGTCCCTTCAGTTCCGCGCAGTACTTC.

V gene TRBV10-3 combines with J gene TRBJ2-7; D may be TRBD1 (5 bases). This CDR3 is built from 14 residues. Germline V gives CDR1 ENHRY, CDR2 SYGVKD. V shed 6 bases and J shed 9 bases, with 21 bases lying between them. CDR3 loop: CAIRAAGSRMGQYF. For the CDR3, the DNA is TGTGCCATCAGGGCGGCAGGGTCACGAATGGGGCAGTACTTC.

The chain joins TRBV7-2 to TRBJ2-2; 9 bases agree with TRBD2. The CDR3 extends over 16 amino acids. Germline CDR1 reads SGHTA; CDR2 reads FQGNSA. The V and J ends lost 3 bases and 5 bases, in that order; junction bases with no gene match: 7. CDR3 bases: TGTGCCAGCAGCTTTCTAGCGGGGATTTGGACCGGGGAGCTGTTTTTT. It yields the protein CASSFLAGIWTGELFF.

The V call is TRBV5-1, the J call TRBJ1-2, with D possibly matching TRBD1 (5 bases). The CDR3 loop spans 14 amino acids. CDR1 and CDR2 from the germline V gene are SGHRS and YFSETQ. Trimming shortened V by 0 bases and J by 2 bases, and 8 bases separated the two germline ends. The CDR3, as DNA: TGCGCCAGCAGCTTGGGGGGCGAGAACTATGGCTACACCTTC. Protein sequence: CASSLGGENYGYTF.

Regarding this clone: At one end the junction does not follow the germline gene, possibly because of a read error. The CDR3 spells CASSAQGKQPQHF. The CDR3 DNA sequence: TGTGCCAGCAGCGCACAGGGCAAACAGCCCCAGCATTTT. The J gene is TRBJ1-5, the V gene TRBV5-4, with D tentatively TRBD1 (6 bases). The CDR3 covers 13 residues. Germline values: CDR1 SGHNT, CDR2 YYREEE (reference sequence).

The V call is TRBV5-1, the J call TRBJ1-4, with 9 positions matching TRBD1. This CDR3 contains 15 residues. V lost 4 bases and J lost 5; bases outside the gene matches: 6. The germline gives CDR1 SGHRS, CDR2 YFSETQ. This CDR3 reads CASSPDRGGNEKLFF. For the CDR3, the DNA is TGCGCCAGCAGCCCTGACAGGGGGGGGAATGAAAAACTGTTTTTT.

The rearrangement joins TRBV5-1 to TRBJ1-4; D remains ambiguous. This CDR3 contains 19 residues. CDR1 and CDR2 (germline): SGHRS, YFSETQ. Trimming pared 1 base from V and 8 bases from J, leaving 27 bases between. The CDR3 nucleotides are TGCGCCAGCAGCTTGAGCCTCGGGGTGGTCACGGCCTCGTGGGAAAAACTGTTTTTT. This translates into CASSLSLGVVTASWEKLFF.

The chain couples TRBV19 to TRBJ2-1, with D possibly TRBD2 on 6 matching bases. Looked up from germline, CDR1 is LNHDA and CDR2 is SQIVND (reference sequence). The ends were cut back, 10 bases at V and 4 bases at J, with 11 bases in the middle. CDR3 size: 12 residues. The CDR3 spells CATKEGYNEQFF. As DNA, the CDR3 is TGTGCCACGAAGGAGGGGTACAATGAGCAGTTCTTC.

The chain has TRBV27 and TRBJ2-5, with TRBD1 matching over 7 bases. In germline, CDR1 is MNHEY, CDR2 SMNVEV (reference sequence). V gave up 6 bases and J gave up 1 base; unmatched junction bases: 2. The CDR3 totals 13 residues. In nucleotides, the CDR3 is TGTGCCAGCAGCGACAGGGTCCAAGAGACCCAGTACTTC. Protein product: CASSDRVQETQYF.

The rearrangement uses TRBV3-1 (or the pseudogene TRBV3-2) and TRBJ2-3, with D perhaps matching TRBD2 (5 bases). Trimming stripped 0 bases from V and 1 base from J, with 11 bases between. Per the germline V gene, CDR1 is LGHDT and CDR2 is YNNKEL (reference sequence). This CDR3 is 16 amino acids long. The CDR3 spells CASSQDLLEGTDTQYF. For the CDR3, the DNA is TGTGCCAGCAGCCAAGATCTACTAGAGGGCACAGATACGCAGTATTTT.

V is TRBV9 and J is TRBJ2-1, with a tentative D call TRBD2 (5 bases). V was clipped by 0 bases and J by 6 bases, with 13 bases between them. This CDR3 region has 15 residues. The germline V gene encodes CDR1 SGDLS and CDR2 YYNGEE. Here the CDR3 DNA reads TGTGCCAGCAGCGTAGGCCCAGAGGCGGGCAATGAGCAGTTCTTC. As protein: CASSVGPEAGNEQFF.

The chain combines TRBV29-1 with TRBJ1-2; D is uncertain. Germline CDR1 reads SQVTM; CDR2 reads ANQGSEA. V was cut by 3 bases and J by 4 bases, with 6 bases left in between. This CDR3 has 11 amino acids. CDR3 residues: CSVEVAYGYTF. The CDR3 DNA reads TGCAGCGTTGAGGTAGCCTATGGCTACACCTTC.

The chain has TRBV2 and TRBJ1-3; D unclear. This CDR3 comprises 13 residues. Looked up from germline, CDR1 is SNHLY and CDR2 is FYNNEI. V gave up 11 bases and J gave up 0 bases, with 11 bases separating them. CDR3 loop: CAALGDSGNTIYF. For the CDR3, the DNA is TGTGCCGCCCTCGGGGACTCTGGAAACACCATATATTTT.

This rearrangement joins TRBV5-1 to TRBJ2-1, with D tentatively TRBD2 (6 bases). From germline, CDR1 is SGHRS and CDR2 YFSETQ. V lost 4 bases, J lost 5 bases, and 13 bases lay in between. The length of the CDR3 is 14 residues. The DNA of the CDR3 is TGCGCCAGCAGCCCGGAACTAGCAAACAATGAGCAGTTCTTC. The encoded protein is CASSPELANNEQFF.